This T cell receptor (beta chain) was identified in a study of CD8+ T cells in alopecia areata. Study at large: After 6 to 18 months of tofacitinib, follow-up continued 6 months off drug.

Isolated RNA was reverse transcribed into cDNA used as the sequencing template. Some clones are missing from TCRdb's copy, which holds only in-frame ones; the method was immunoSEQ multiplex PCR. This repertoire shows about 150,000 clones, about 60% found once; its top ten account for roughly 6.5%. This clone occurred a few times. A much larger clone lies a single base off, so this may be a read error. This sample includes further DNA sequences coding for the same CDR3. With 4 bases removed from V and 0 bases from J, the gap between germline ends came to 6 bases. Germline V lookup: CDR1 SGHTA, CDR2 FQGNSA. The CDR3 totals 13 residues.

The sample was CD4+ T cells sorted from blood, taken at week 0. The rearrangement uses TRBV7-2 and TRBJ1-1, with D maybe TRBD1 (5 bases). This clonotype originated in a human donor with alopecia areata. CDR3 in amino acids: CASSSQVNTEAFF. The CDR3 region has the DNA TGTGCCAGCAGCTCACAGGTGAACACTGAAGCTTTCTTT.